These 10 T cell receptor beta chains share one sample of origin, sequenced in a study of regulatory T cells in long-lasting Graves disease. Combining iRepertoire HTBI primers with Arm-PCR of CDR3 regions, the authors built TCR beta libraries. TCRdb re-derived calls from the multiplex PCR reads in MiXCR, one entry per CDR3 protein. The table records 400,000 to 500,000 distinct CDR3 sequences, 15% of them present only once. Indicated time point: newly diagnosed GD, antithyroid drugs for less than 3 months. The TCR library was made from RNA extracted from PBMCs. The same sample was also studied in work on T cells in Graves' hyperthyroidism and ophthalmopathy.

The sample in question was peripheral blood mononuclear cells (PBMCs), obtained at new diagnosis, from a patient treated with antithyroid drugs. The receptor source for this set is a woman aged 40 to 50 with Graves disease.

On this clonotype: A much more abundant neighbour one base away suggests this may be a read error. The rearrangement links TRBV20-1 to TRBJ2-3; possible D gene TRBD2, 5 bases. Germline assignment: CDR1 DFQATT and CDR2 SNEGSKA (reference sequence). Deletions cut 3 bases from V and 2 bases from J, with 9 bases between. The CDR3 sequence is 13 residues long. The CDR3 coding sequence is TGCAGTGCTAGCGTCGGGGTCACAGATACGCAGTATTTT. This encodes CSASVGVTDTQYF.

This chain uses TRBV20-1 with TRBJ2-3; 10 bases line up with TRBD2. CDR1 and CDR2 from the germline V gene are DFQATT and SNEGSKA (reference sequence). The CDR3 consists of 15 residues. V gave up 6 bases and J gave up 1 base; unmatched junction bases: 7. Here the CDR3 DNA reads TGCAGTGCCGTCATAAGCGGGAGGGGCACAGATACGCAGTATTTT. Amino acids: CSAVISGRGTDTQYF.

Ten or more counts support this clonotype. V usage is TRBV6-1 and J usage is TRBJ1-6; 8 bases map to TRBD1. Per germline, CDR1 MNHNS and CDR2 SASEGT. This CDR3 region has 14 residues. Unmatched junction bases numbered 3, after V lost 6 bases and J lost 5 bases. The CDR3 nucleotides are TGTGCCAGCAGCATGACAGGGGATAATTCACCCCTCCACTTT. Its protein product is CASSMTGDNSPLHF.

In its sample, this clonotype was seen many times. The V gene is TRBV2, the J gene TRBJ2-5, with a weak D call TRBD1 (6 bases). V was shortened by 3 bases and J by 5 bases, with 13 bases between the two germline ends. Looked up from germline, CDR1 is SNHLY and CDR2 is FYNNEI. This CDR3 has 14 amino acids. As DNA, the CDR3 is TGTGCCAGCAGTGAGCAGGGGCGCATGGAGACCCAGTACTTC. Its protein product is CASSEQGRMETQYF.

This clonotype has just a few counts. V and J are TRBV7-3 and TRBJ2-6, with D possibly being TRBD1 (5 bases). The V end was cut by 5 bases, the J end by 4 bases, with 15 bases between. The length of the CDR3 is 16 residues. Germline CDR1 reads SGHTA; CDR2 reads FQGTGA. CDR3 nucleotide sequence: TGTGCCAGCAGCCCAAACAGGTTGGCCGGGGCCAACGTCCTGACTTTC. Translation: CASSPNRLAGANVLTF.

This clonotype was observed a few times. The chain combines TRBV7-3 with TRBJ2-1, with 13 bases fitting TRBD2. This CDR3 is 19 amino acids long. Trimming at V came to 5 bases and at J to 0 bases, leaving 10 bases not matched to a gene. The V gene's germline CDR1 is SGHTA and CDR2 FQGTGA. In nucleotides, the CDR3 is TGTGCCAGCAGCCCCCGCGGGACTAGCGGGGCTAGCTCCTACAATGAGCAGTTCTTC. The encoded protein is CASSPRGTSGASSYNEQFF.

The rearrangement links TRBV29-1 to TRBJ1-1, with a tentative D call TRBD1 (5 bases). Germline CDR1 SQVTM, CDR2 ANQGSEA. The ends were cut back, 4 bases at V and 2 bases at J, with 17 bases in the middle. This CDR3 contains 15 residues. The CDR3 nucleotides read TGCAGCGTTGTGAGGGGCCTCCTTAAAAACACTGAAGCTTTCTTT. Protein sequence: CSVVRGLLKNTEAFF. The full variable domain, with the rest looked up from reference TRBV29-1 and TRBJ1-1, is SAVISQKPSRDICQRGTSLTIQCQVDSQVTMMFWYRQQPGQSLTLIATANQGSEATYESGFVIDKFPISRPNLTFSTLTVSNMSPEDSSIYLCSVVRGLLKNTEAFFGQGTRLTVV.

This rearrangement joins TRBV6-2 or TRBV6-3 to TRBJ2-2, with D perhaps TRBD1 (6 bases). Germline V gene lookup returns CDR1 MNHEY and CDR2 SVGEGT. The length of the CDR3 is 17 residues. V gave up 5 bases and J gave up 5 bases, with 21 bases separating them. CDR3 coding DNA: TGTGCCAGCAGTGAAGCGTTCCAGGGGCAAGGAACCGGGGAGCTGTTTTTT. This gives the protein CASSEAFQGQGTGELFF.

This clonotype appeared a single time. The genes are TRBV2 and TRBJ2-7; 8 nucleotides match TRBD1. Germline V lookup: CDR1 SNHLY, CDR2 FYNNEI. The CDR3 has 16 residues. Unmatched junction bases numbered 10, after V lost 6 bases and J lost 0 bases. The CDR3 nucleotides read TGTGCCAGCAGCGAAACCTGGACAGGGAACTCCTACGAGCAGTACTTC. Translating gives CASSETWTGNSYEQYF.

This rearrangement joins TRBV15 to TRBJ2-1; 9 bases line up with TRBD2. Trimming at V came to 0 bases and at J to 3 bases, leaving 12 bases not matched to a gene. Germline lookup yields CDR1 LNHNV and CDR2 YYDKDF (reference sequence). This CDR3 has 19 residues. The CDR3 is CATSRDRASLAGLYNEQFF. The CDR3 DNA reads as TGTGCCACCAGCAGAGATCGGGCCTCCCTAGCGGGACTCTACAATGAGCAGTTCTTC. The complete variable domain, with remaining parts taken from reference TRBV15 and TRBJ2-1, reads DAMVIQNPRYQVTQFGKPVTLSCSQTLNHNVMYWYQQKSSQAPKLLFHYYDKDFNNEADTPDNFQSRRPNTSFCFLDIRSPGLGDTAMYLCATSRDRASLAGLYNEQFFGPGTRLTVL.